The 32 T cell receptor beta chains below were found in one sample sequenced in a study of blood T cell repertoires in COVID-19. TCRdb's table, derived via immunoSEQ multiplex PCR, lists solely in-frame clones and lacks some. The sample contains 200,000 or so clones, around 84% of which appear only once. The sample was peripheral blood. Every receptor here comes from a young man with active or convalescent COVID-19.

This chain links TRBV4-1 with TRBJ2-3; 7 bases match TRBD2. J gave up 3 bases and V 5 bases, and 17 bases lay outside the gene matches. Germline-derived CDR1 and CDR2 are MGHRA and YSYEKL. This CDR3 is built from 18 residues. In nucleotides, the CDR3 is TGCGCCAGCAGCGCACCGGGACTAAAAAAACGGGGAACAGATACGCAGTATTTT. This gives the protein CASSAPGLKKRGTDTQYF.

The chain combines TRBV7-2 with TRBJ1-6; weak D call: TRBD1 (5 bases). The CDR3 runs to 13 residues. Trimming stripped 7 bases from V and 9 bases from J, with 13 bases between. Germline loops: CDR1 SGHTA, CDR2 FQGNSA. CDR3 protein: CASNVGGVSPLHF. Here the CDR3 DNA reads TGTGCCAGCAACGTCGGGGGGGTTTCACCCCTCCACTTT.

J is TRBJ1-1 and V is TRBV30, with TRBD1 matching over 9 bases. Germline CDR1 GTSNPN, CDR2 SVGIG (reference sequence). J gave up 5 bases and V 7 bases, and 8 bases lay outside the gene matches. The CDR3 runs 13 residues. CDR3 sequence reads: CALGQGLRTEAFF. The CDR3 DNA reads as TGTGCCTTGGGACAGGGCTTGAGGACTGAAGCTTTCTTT.

CDR3 amino acids: CASSLVGEGDKGRHPHLYGYTF. The CDR3 region has the DNA TGCGCCAGCAGCCTCGTCGGGGAGGGCGACAAAGGACGCCACCCTCACTTATATGGCTACACCTTC. The chain combines TRBV4-1 with TRBJ1-2, with unresolved D. The CDR3 is made up of 22 amino acids. Per germline, CDR1 MGHRA and CDR2 YSYEKL. V gave up 4 bases and J gave up 5 bases, with 38 bases separating them.

This clone was found a few times. The chain carries TRBV7-9 and TRBJ2-2; 8 bases align to TRBD2. The CDR3 totals 14 residues. CDR1 is SEHNR, CDR2 FQNEAQ, per germline (reference sequence). The ends lost 3 bases at V and 6 bases at J; junction bases unmatched: 3. The CDR3 here is CASSFSGRAGELFF. The CDR3 DNA reads as TGTGCCAGCAGCTTCAGCGGGAGAGCCGGGGAGCTGTTTTTT.

The chain links TRBV2 to TRBJ1-4; no clear D gene. The V and J ends lost 3 bases and 5 bases respectively, with 10 bases between them. CDR1 and CDR2 (germline): SNHLY, FYNNEI. The CDR3 is made up of 14 amino acids. The CDR3 reads CASSERGFNEKLFF. The CDR3 region has the DNA TGTGCCAGCAGTGAGCGGGGATTCAATGAAAAACTGTTTTTT.

The rearrangement uses TRBV6-1 and TRBJ1-3, with 7 bases matching TRBD1. Per germline, CDR1 MNHNS and CDR2 SASEGT. This CDR3 has 16 amino acids. The junction had 5 bases not matched to a gene; V was cut back by 1 base and J by 2 bases. CDR3 residues: CASSEVGDRAGNTIYF. For the CDR3, the DNA is TGTGCCAGCAGTGAAGTCGGAGACAGGGCTGGAAACACCATATATTTT.

In this sample, this clone turned up a few times. The chain recombines TRBV2 with TRBJ2-3, with D maybe TRBD1 (6 bases). V was pared by 4 bases and J by 0 bases, with 11 bases between. Looked up from germline, CDR1 is SNHLY and CDR2 is FYNNEI. The CDR3 totals 15 residues. The CDR3, as DNA: TGTGCCAGCAGTGTCAGGGGAACTAGCACAGATACGCAGTATTTT. This gives the protein CASSVRGTSTDTQYF.

The chain uses TRBV15 and TRBJ1-1; TRBD1 matches at 10 bases. The CDR3 spans 15 residues. V was clipped by 4 bases and J by 1 base; unmatched bases: 3. From germline, CDR1 is LNHNV and CDR2 YYDKDF (reference sequence). DNA for the CDR3: TGTGCCACCAGCACGGGACAGGGGAGGAACACTGAAGCTTTCTTT. This sequence encodes CATSTGQGRNTEAFF.

The chain combines TRBV19 with TRBJ2-5; TRBD1 is a possible D gene (6 bases). Germline V gene sequence: CDR1 LNHDA, CDR2 SQIVND (reference sequence). The CDR3 covers 14 residues. V dropped 6 bases and J dropped 1 base, with 12 bases sitting between them. The CDR3 DNA sequence: TGTGCCAGTAGGACAGGCACCTCCCAAGAGACCCAGTACTTC. It specifies CASRTGTSQETQYF.

DNA for the CDR3: TGTGCCAGCAGCCCCGAGGATTCACCCCTCCACTTT. It yields the protein CASSPEDSPLHF. The V and J genes are TRBV5-4 and TRBJ1-6; D gene unclear. The ends were cut back, 4 bases at V and 8 bases at J, with 7 bases in the middle. The germline V gene has CDR1 SGHNT and CDR2 YYREEE (reference sequence). CDR3 length equals 12 residues.

This clone has more than one count but fewer than ten. The rearrangement joins TRBV7-9 to TRBJ1-1; D is perhaps TRBD1 (5 bases). The CDR3 has 14 residues. CDR1 is SEHNR and CDR2 is FQNEAQ in the germline V gene (reference sequence). V lost 5 bases to trimming and J lost 4 bases, with 14 bases between them. The chain's CDR3 is CASSLPVGPTEAFF. As DNA, the CDR3 is TGTGCCAGCAGCCTGCCAGTGGGGCCCACTGAAGCTTTCTTT.

This rearrangement joins TRBV6-6 to TRBJ1-4, with TRBD1 matching over 8 bases. The CDR3 is made up of 16 amino acids. V dropped 0 bases and J dropped 6; count of bases not matched to a gene: 6. The germline CDR1 and CDR2 sequences are MNHNY and SVGAGI (reference sequence). This chain's CDR3 is CASSYSVQGAYEKLFF. The CDR3 DNA reads TGTGCCAGCAGTTACTCAGTTCAGGGGGCGTATGAAAAACTGTTTTTT.

The chain joins TRBV6-5 to TRBJ2-2; D is uncertain. The CDR3 is 12 residues long. Trimming left V 6 bases short and J 8 bases short, with 10 bases between. Germline CDR1 MNHEY, CDR2 SVGAGI. CDR3 sequence: CASSRQRGELFF. In nucleotides, the CDR3 is TGTGCCAGCAGCCGCCAGAGGGGGGAGCTGTTTTTT.

In this sample, this clone turned up a few times. The J gene is TRBJ2-1, the V gene TRBV4-1, with D uncertain. V was shortened by 1 base and J by 4 bases, with 5 bases between the two germline ends. Germline-derived CDR1 and CDR2 are MGHRA and YSYEKL. The CDR3 has 13 amino acids. The CDR3 DNA reads TGCGCCAGCAGCCAAGGCGCGTACAATGAGCAGTTCTTC. It translates to CASSQGAYNEQFF.

This sequence joins TRBV25-1 and TRBJ1-4; D might be TRBD1 (6 bases). The germline gives CDR1 MGHDK, CDR2 SYGVNS. Trimming removed 6 bases from V and 7 bases from J, with 12 bases in between. The CDR3 contains 13 residues. The CDR3 DNA follows: TGTGCCAGCAGAGGGCAGGGGAGTGAAAAACTGTTTTTT. It is translated as CASRGQGSEKLFF.

The chain is built from TRBV6-1 and TRBJ1-4; a possible D gene is TRBD1 (5 bases). The ends were cut back, 3 bases at V and 4 bases at J, with 12 bases in the middle. Looked up from germline, CDR1 is MNHNS and CDR2 is SASEGT. CDR3 length: 15 residues. CDR3 nucleotides: TGTGCCAGCAGTGAGTCAGGGCGGGATAATGAAAAACTGTTTTTT. It codes for CASSESGRDNEKLFF.

This clone was picked up one time. The chain couples TRBV5-8 to TRBJ2-1; D remains ambiguous. CDR3 length: 15 residues. V lost 3 bases, J lost 5 bases, and 15 bases lay in between. The germline V gene has CDR1 SGHTS and CDR2 YDEGEE. The CDR3 DNA is TGTGCCAGCAGCTCCTCTCTAGAAATTGACAATGAGCAGTTCTTC. This sequence encodes CASSSSLEIDNEQFF. Full variable domain (missing parts from reference TRBV5-8 and TRBJ2-1): EAGVTQSPTHLIKTRGQQATLRCSPISGHTSVYWYQQALGLGLQFLLWYDEGEERNRGNFPPRFSGRQFPNYSSELNVNALELEDSALYLCASSSSLEIDNEQFFGPGTRLTVL.

The chain joins TRBV6-2 or TRBV6-3 to TRBJ2-1, with 10 bases matching TRBD2. Trimming cost V 0 bases and J 8 bases; bases outside gene matches: 7. Germline CDR1 and CDR2: MNHEY and SVGEGT. The CDR3 extends over 16 amino acids. CDR3 sequence (DNA): TGTGCCAGCAGTTACTCGGTACTAGCGGGGTCAGATGAGCAGTTCTTC. It encodes CASSYSVLAGSDEQFF.

Here the CDR3 DNA reads TGTGCCAGCAGAGGGGGATTCTACAATGAGCAGTTCTTC. The encoded protein is CASRGGFYNEQFF. The genes are TRBV6-5 and TRBJ2-1, with D tentatively TRBD1 (6 bases). Germline-derived CDR1 and CDR2 are MNHEY and SVGAGI. Trimming removed 6 bases at V and 3 bases at J, with 9 bases between. This CDR3 is 13 amino acids long.

The rearrangement uses TRBV7-2 and TRBJ2-4, with D hard to call. Trimming cost V 5 bases and J 2 bases, with 13 bases left between them. The V gene's germline CDR1 is SGHTA and CDR2 FQGNSA. There are 15 residues in the CDR3. The CDR3 protein is CASSNSVLPKNIQYF. In nucleotides, the CDR3 is TGTGCCAGCAGCAATAGTGTGTTACCCAAAAACATTCAGTACTTC. The entire variable domain, with the rest obtained from reference TRBV7-2 and TRBJ2-4, is as follows: GAGVSQSPSNKVTEKGKDVELRCDPISGHTALYWYRQSLGQGLEFLIYFQGNSAPDKSGLPSDRFSAERTGGSVSTLTIQRTQQEDSAVYLCASSNSVLPKNIQYFGAGTRLSVL.

The CDR3 here is CASSKTSLTKDTQYF. The DNA of the CDR3 is TGTGCCAGCAGCAAGACTAGCCTTACGAAAGATACGCAGTATTTT. The chain has TRBV7-3 and TRBJ2-3; 7 bases align to TRBD2. CDR3 size: 15 residues. CDR1 is SGHTA, CDR2 FQGTGA, per germline. Losses at the gene ends were 5 bases for V and 5 bases for J; bases not matched to a gene: 10.

This clone showed up just once. This chain uses TRBV6-5 with TRBJ1-2; 7 bases agree with TRBD1. Germline V gene sequence: CDR1 MNHEY, CDR2 SVGAGI. CDR3 length equals 15 residues. J lost 4 bases, V lost 0 bases, and 5 bases had no gene match. DNA for the CDR3: TGTGCCAGCAGTTACTCGACAAGGACAGGCTATGGCTACACCTTC. Its protein product is CASSYSTRTGYGYTF.

V gene TRBV30 combines with J gene TRBJ1-4; 9 bases match TRBD1. From germline, CDR1 is GTSNPN and CDR2 SVGIG (reference sequence). Losses at the gene ends were 5 bases for V and 7 bases for J; bases not matched to a gene: 5. This CDR3 has 13 amino acids. The CDR3 region is CAWGTGYGEKLFF. The CDR3 bases are TGTGCCTGGGGGACAGGGTACGGTGAAAAACTGTTTTTT. The variable domain in full, with the rest retrieved from reference TRBV30 and TRBJ1-4, is SQTIHQWPATLVQPVGSPLSLECTVEGTSNPNLYWYRQAAGRGLQLLFYSVGIGQISSEVPQNLSASRPQDRQFILSSKKLLLSDSGFYLCAWGTGYGEKLFFGSGTQLSVL.

The J gene is TRBJ2-2, the V gene TRBV4-1; maybe TRBD1 (5 bases). The CDR3 loop spans 16 amino acids. With 1 base removed from V and 0 bases from J, the gap between germline ends came to 9 bases. Germline assignment: CDR1 MGHRA and CDR2 YSYEKL. CDR3 protein: CASSQGRAPNTGELFF. The CDR3 bases are TGCGCCAGCAGCCAAGGCAGGGCACCGAACACCGGGGAGCTGTTTTTT.

V usage is TRBV19 and J usage is TRBJ1-2, with a tentative D call TRBD1 (6 bases). V lost 0 bases, J lost 1 base, and 15 bases lay in between. This CDR3 contains 17 residues. Germline lookup yields CDR1 LNHDA and CDR2 SQIVND (reference sequence). CDR3 coding DNA: TGTGCCAGTAGTATAGAGTCAGGGACAAGTCATAACTATGGCTACACCTTC. The encoded protein is CASSIESGTSHNYGYTF.

The gene calls are TRBV5-8 and TRBJ2-1, with D maybe TRBD2 (6 bases). The CDR3 is 15 amino acids. Deletions cut 5 bases from V and 6 bases from J, with 18 bases between. Germline V gene data show CDR1 as SGHTS and CDR2 as YDEGEE. CDR3 nucleotides: TGTGCCAGCAGGGGGCGGGGCCGGGCAGTCAATGAGCAGTTCTTC. Encoded protein: CASRGRGRAVNEQFF.

This chain uses TRBV10-1 with TRBJ1-1, with a possible D match to TRBD1 (5 bases). Trimming cost V 3 bases and J 6 bases, with 14 bases left between them. CDR1 is WNHNN, CDR2 SYGVQD, per germline (reference sequence). This CDR3 is 14 amino acids long. For the CDR3, the DNA is TGCGCCAGCAGTGAAATGTCCGGGGGGGCTGAAGCTTTCTTT. As protein: CASSEMSGGAEAFF.

The chain couples TRBV15 to TRBJ1-1; D gene unclear. Germline V gene data show CDR1 as LNHNV and CDR2 as YYDKDF (reference sequence). The CDR3 runs to 16 residues. V dropped 0 bases and J dropped 10 bases, with 21 bases sitting between them. The CDR3 region has the DNA TGTGCCACCAGCAGAGATGCCAGCGGCGCAGGACCTGGAGCTTTCTTT. It codes for CATSRDASGAGPGAFF.

The rearrangement joins TRBV3-1 (or the pseudogene TRBV3-2) to TRBJ1-5, with D uncertain. Germline CDR1 and CDR2: LGHDT and YNNKEL (reference sequence). The germline V and J ends were trimmed by 0 bases and 2 bases, with 14 bases remaining between them. This CDR3 is 17 amino acids long. The CDR3 nucleotides are TGTGCCAGCAGCCAAGAGTCGTCCGGGATCGGCAATCAGCCCCAGCATTTT. Its translation is CASSQESSGIGNQPQHF.

The chain is built from TRBV6-5 and TRBJ2-3; TRBD2 agrees at 7 bases. The trim removed 6 bases at V and 0 bases at J, leaving 6 bases unmatched. The CDR3 is made up of 15 amino acids. Germline values: CDR1 MNHEY, CDR2 SVGAGI. Here the CDR3 DNA reads TGTGCCAGCAGGAATAGCGGGTCTAGCACAGATACGCAGTATTTT. Translation: CASRNSGSSTDTQYF.

A few counts support this clone. This chain uses TRBV11-3 with TRBJ1-6; D unclear. Germline V lookup: CDR1 SGHNT, CDR2 YENEEA. The CDR3 contains 14 residues. Trimming stripped 5 bases from V and 6 bases from J, with 11 bases between. DNA for the CDR3: TGTGCCAGCAGCACCGGGATGAGTAATTCACCCCTCCACTTT. Translation: CASSTGMSNSPLHF.